This T cell receptor (beta chain) was sequenced in a study of blood T cell repertoires in COVID-19. Study overall: PBMCs, B-cell-depleted T cells, or T cells were the source of the cDNA or gDNA that made up the material.

CDR3 size: 14 residues. In germline, CDR1 is LGHDT, CDR2 YNNKEL (reference sequence). The V and J ends lost 0 bases and 1 base respectively, with 6 bases between them. Cohorts were assigned according to the clinical history that participants reported. Clones were read by immunoSEQ multiplex PCR, and TCRdb kept only the in-frame ones, dropping some. The data show some 170,000 clones, more than 85% seen once. J is TRBJ2-5 and V is TRBV3-1 (or the pseudogene TRBV3-2); weak D call: TRBD2 (5 bases). The sequence came from a human donor with acute COVID-19. The donor label of this sample is uncertain. The sample consisted of PBMCs or T cells enriched from blood (not recorded which). This chain's CDR3 is CASSQDTSQETQYF. In DNA form, the CDR3 reads TGTGCCAGCAGCCAAGACACTAGCCAAGAGACCCAGTACTTC.